These T cell receptor beta chains were read from a single sample in a study of blood T cell repertoires in COVID-19. TCRdb's copy holds only in-frame clones and misses some; the assay was immunoSEQ multiplex PCR. This table holds about 280,000 clones, approximately 90% found once. Sequencing input: peripheral blood. The receptor source for this set is a man aged 35 to 55 with acute or convalescent COVID-19. CDR3s include the opening cysteine and the closing phenylalanine or tryptophan. Each record gives: CDR3 protein, V gene, J gene.

CDR3aa: CASSQGTAYGYTF; v_gene: TRBV14; j_gene: TRBJ1-2
CDR3aa: CASNPGQGVHEKLFF; v_gene: TRBV6-5; j_gene: TRBJ1-4
CDR3aa: CASSRQTGTGGGKLFF; v_gene: TRBV7-6; j_gene: TRBJ1-4
CDR3aa: CASSIQGAVYGYTF; v_gene: TRBV7-2; j_gene: TRBJ1-2
CDR3aa: CASSHGQGAETQYF; v_gene: TRBV4-2; j_gene: TRBJ2-5
CDR3aa: CASSLDRAYNEQFF; v_gene: TRBV7-2; j_gene: TRBJ2-1
CDR3aa: CASSLAVAPGELFF; v_gene: TRBV7-9; j_gene: TRBJ2-2
CDR3aa: CASSLPGTAIQQGYTF; v_gene: TRBV28; j_gene: TRBJ1-2
CDR3aa: CSVEEGRGNIQYF; v_gene: TRBV29-1; j_gene: TRBJ2-4
CDR3aa: CASSPGAREAFF; v_gene: TRBV18; j_gene: TRBJ1-1
CDR3aa: CASRVTGASSYEQYF; v_gene: TRBV27; j_gene: TRBJ2-7
CDR3aa: CASSRTDRSRFF; v_gene: TRBV5-6; j_gene: TRBJ2-1
CDR3aa: CASSPGTATNEKLFF; v_gene: TRBV19; j_gene: TRBJ1-4
CDR3aa: CASSPFSGGGGQYF; v_gene: TRBV27; j_gene: TRBJ2-3
CDR3aa: CASSQSPGQKSYEQYF; v_gene: TRBV5-1; j_gene: TRBJ2-7
CDR3aa: CASSSTISGGRTEAFF; v_gene: TRBV2; j_gene: TRBJ1-1
CDR3aa: CATGSSSGNTIYF; v_gene: TRBV10-1; j_gene: TRBJ1-3
CDR3aa: CASSQDPGTKTQHF; v_gene: TRBV3-1/TRBV3-2; j_gene: TRBJ1-5
CDR3aa: CASSTGTPGNSPLHF; v_gene: TRBV5-6; j_gene: TRBJ1-6
CDR3aa: CASLQGNGGTEAFF; v_gene: TRBV19; j_gene: TRBJ1-1
CDR3aa: CASSEQSPTEAFF; v_gene: TRBV6-1; j_gene: TRBJ1-1
CDR3aa: CASSVALDTEAFF; v_gene: TRBV9; j_gene: TRBJ1-1
CDR3aa: CASSEGLRSYNEQFF; v_gene: TRBV2; j_gene: TRBJ2-1
CDR3aa: CASSPDRILSNQPQHF; v_gene: TRBV27; j_gene: TRBJ1-5
CDR3aa: CASSTQSGTYYYYNEQFF; v_gene: TRBV2; j_gene: TRBJ2-1
CDR3aa: CASSPRTGNTEAFF; v_gene: TRBV5-4; j_gene: TRBJ1-1
CDR3aa: CASSLADSYEKLFF; v_gene: TRBV7-9; j_gene: TRBJ1-4
CDR3aa: CASSPGGVVTEAFF; v_gene: TRBV7-2; j_gene: TRBJ1-1
CDR3aa: CASSSTASSGNTIYF; v_gene: TRBV9; j_gene: TRBJ1-3
CDR3aa: CASSLGTGSTDTQYF; v_gene: TRBV7-9; j_gene: TRBJ2-3
CDR3aa: CASRQVPGDTQYF; v_gene: TRBV19; j_gene: TRBJ2-3
CDR3aa: CASSYSGTGPYGYTF; v_gene: TRBV5-6; j_gene: TRBJ1-2
CDR3aa: CASSQATGQGNTEAFF; v_gene: TRBV3-1/TRBV3-2; j_gene: TRBJ1-1
CDR3aa: CASSLMRAEAFF; v_gene: TRBV12-3/TRBV12-4; j_gene: TRBJ1-1
CDR3aa: CASSTSGGKTDTQYF; v_gene: TRBV13; j_gene: TRBJ2-3
CDR3aa: CASSRGDYNHEQYF; v_gene: TRBV5-1; j_gene: TRBJ2-7
CDR3aa: CAWEISDTQYF; v_gene: TRBV30; j_gene: TRBJ2-3
CDR3aa: CSASDSYGYTF; v_gene: TRBV20-1; j_gene: TRBJ1-2
CDR3aa: CASRKPTNYGYTF; v_gene: TRBV2; j_gene: TRBJ1-2
CDR3aa: CASSQEAGRNTIYF; v_gene: TRBV3-1/TRBV3-2; j_gene: TRBJ1-3
CDR3aa: CASSLGGEFYNEQFF; v_gene: TRBV11-2; j_gene: TRBJ2-1
CDR3aa: CASSLGGGASGNTIYF; v_gene: TRBV7-6; j_gene: TRBJ1-3
CDR3aa: CASSYADIVGGYTF; v_gene: TRBV6-5; j_gene: TRBJ1-2
CDR3aa: CAISESRAGRTGGSPLHF; v_gene: TRBV10-3; j_gene: TRBJ1-6
CDR3aa: CASSQAGGGYTF; v_gene: TRBV3-1/TRBV3-2; j_gene: TRBJ1-2
CDR3aa: CASSYQGQGRDTQYF; v_gene: TRBV5-4; j_gene: TRBJ2-3
CDR3aa: CSASLGGVGNF; v_gene: TRBV20-1; j_gene: TRBJ2-3
CDR3aa: CASSEEHIRANEQFF; v_gene: TRBV2; j_gene: TRBJ2-1